What follows are 15 T cell receptor beta chains derived from one specimen sequenced in a study of T cells after yellow fever vaccination. TCRdb reprocessed the 5' RACE reads via MiXCR and lists one record per CDR3 protein. The top ten clones hold 18% of a sample with some 390,000 distinct CDR3 sequences, over 15% of them seen once. Here the sequenced sample was PBMCs, taken before the yellow fever booster vaccination. These receptors were taken from a man younger than 30 who received the YFV17D yellow fever vaccine.

The table lists this clonotype with a few counts. V and J are TRBV7-9 and TRBJ2-5, with D perhaps matching TRBD1 or TRBD2 (6 bases each). This CDR3 has 15 residues. Trimming cost V 8 bases and J 1 base, with 17 bases left between them. The V gene's germline CDR1 is SEHNR and CDR2 FQNEAQ (reference sequence). This CDR3 is CASHSGASPQETQYF. In DNA, the CDR3 is TGTGCCAGCCACTCGGGGGCGTCCCCCCAAGAGACCCAGTACTTC.

This sequence joins TRBV18 and TRBJ1-2; no reliable D call. CDR3 length: 13 amino acids. The germline CDR1 and CDR2 sequences are KGHSH and LQKENI. V dropped 6 bases and J dropped 4 bases, with 12 bases sitting between them. The CDR3 DNA sequence: TGTGCCAGCTCCTCGGGCAGCAGCTATGGCTACACCTTC. Protein: CASSSGSSYGYTF. Full variable domain (missing parts from reference TRBV18 and TRBJ1-2): NAGVMQNPRHLVRRRGQEARLRCSPMKGHSHVYWYRQLPEEGLKFMVYLQKENIIDESGMPKERFSAEFPKEGPSILRIQQVVRGDSAAYFCASSSGSSYGYTFGSGTRLTVV.

The rearrangement links TRBV5-1 to TRBJ1-6; D is unclear. The ends were cut back, 3 bases at V and 5 bases at J, with 12 bases in the middle. This CDR3 contains 15 residues. Looked up from germline, CDR1 is SGHRS and CDR2 is YFSETQ. As DNA, the CDR3 is TGCGCCAGCAGCTCAGAAGGCGGGAATAATTCACCCCTCCACTTT. Translated, it gives CASSSEGGNNSPLHF.

J is TRBJ1-1 and V is TRBV7-9; no firm D call. From germline, CDR1 is SEHNR and CDR2 FQNEAQ (reference sequence). CDR3 length: 15 amino acids. The germline V and J ends were trimmed by 3 bases and 0 bases, with 11 bases remaining between them. CDR3 loop: CASSLGIRMNTEAFF. The CDR3 nucleotides read TGTGCCAGCAGCTTGGGGATCAGAATGAACACTGAAGCTTTCTTT.

This clonotype came up a few times. The rearrangement uses TRBV18 and TRBJ1-6; D call uncertain. This CDR3 has 13 residues. Germline-derived CDR1 and CDR2 are KGHSH and LQKENI. Trimming took off 3 bases at V and 6 bases at J, with 6 bases between the two ends. In nucleotides, the CDR3 is TGTGCCAGCTCACCCTTCTCTAATTCACCCCTCCACTTT. Translating it yields CASSPFSNSPLHF.

V gene TRBV6-2 or TRBV6-3 combines with J gene TRBJ2-1; 8 nucleotides line up with TRBD2. From germline, CDR1 is MNHEY and CDR2 SVGEGT. This CDR3 spans 18 amino acids. The V segment lost 6 bases and the J segment 1 base; nucleotides outside the gene matches: 14. CDR3 region: CASSHDLTSGLSYNEQFF. CDR3 nucleotide sequence: TGTGCCAGCAGCCACGACCTTACTAGCGGCCTTTCCTACAATGAGCAGTTCTTC.

This rearrangement joins TRBV16 to TRBJ1-1; D may be TRBD1 (6 bases). The germline CDR1 and CDR2 sequences are KGHSY and FQNENV. The V and J ends lost 1 base and 1 base respectively, with 10 bases between them. The CDR3 consists of 15 residues. The DNA of the CDR3 is TGTGCCAGCAGCCAATTTGGACAGTCGAACACTGAAGCTTTCTTT. Amino acids: CASSQFGQSNTEAFF.

This clonotype showed up just a few times. The chain couples TRBV9 to TRBJ2-5; D is undetermined. This CDR3 is built from 14 residues. V lost 1 base and J lost 2, with 9 bases in between. Germline loops: CDR1 SGDLS, CDR2 YYNGEE. The CDR3 bases are TGTGCCAGCAGCGTAACTGCTAGACAAGAGACCCAGTACTTC. Its protein is CASSVTARQETQYF.

This clonotype has more than one count but fewer than ten. The gene calls are TRBV20-1 and TRBJ1-1; tentative D call: TRBD1 (5 bases). The CDR3 loop spans 15 amino acids. Germline V gene sequence: CDR1 DFQATT, CDR2 SNEGSKA (reference sequence). V dropped 1 base and J dropped 1 base, with 13 bases sitting between them. The CDR3 nucleotides are TGCAGTGCTAGAGTTTCCCGGGGCGCGAACACTGAAGCTTTCTTT. Translation: CSARVSRGANTEAFF.

V usage is TRBV12-3 or TRBV12-4 and J usage is TRBJ2-3; no clear D. Trimming took 4 bases from V and 6 from J, leaving 11 bases between them. CDR3 length equals 13 residues. DNA for the CDR3: TGTGCCAGCAGTTCCGCCAAAGGGGATACGCAGTATTTT. Protein: CASSSAKGDTQYF.

In its sample, this clonotype was seen a few times. The chain recombines TRBV7-9 with TRBJ2-5; 7 nucleotides line up with TRBD1. CDR1 and CDR2 (germline): SEHNR, FQNEAQ (reference sequence). CDR3 length: 15 amino acids. Trimming took 4 bases from V and 2 from J; bases not matched to a gene: 7. DNA of the CDR3: TGTGCCAGCAGCTCTACAGGGGTCCCACAAGAGACCCAGTACTTC. Protein product: CASSSTGVPQETQYF.

The chain employs TRBV6-6 and TRBJ2-2; TRBD2 agrees at 11 bases. V gave up 5 bases and J gave up 6 bases; unmatched junction bases: 8. The CDR3 spans 16 residues. Germline V gene data show CDR1 as MNHNY and CDR2 as SVGAGI (reference sequence). This CDR3 is CASSHLLAGGPGELFF. The CDR3 bases are TGTGCCAGCAGTCACCTCCTAGCGGGGGGACCCGGGGAGCTGTTTTTT.

J is TRBJ1-6 and V is TRBV6-5; D gene uncertain. This CDR3 region has 16 residues. Germline lookup yields CDR1 MNHEY and CDR2 SVGAGI. The V end was cut by 2 bases, the J end by 8 bases, with 16 bases between. As DNA, the CDR3 is TGTGCCAGCAGTTACGCACCCGCGGGGTTGGATTCACCCCTCCACTTT. As protein: CASSYAPAGLDSPLHF.

The chain combines TRBV7-9 with TRBJ2-1; the D gene is possibly TRBD2 (6 bases). The CDR3 has 19 residues. Trimming stripped 7 bases from V and 4 bases from J, with 29 bases between. Germline V gene sequence: CDR1 SEHNR, CDR2 FQNEAQ (reference sequence). The CDR3 DNA reads TGTGCCAGCACCACCGGGGGACTCCAGCTATGGATACCTTACAATGAGCAGTTCTTC. Its translation: CASTTGGLQLWIPYNEQFF. Full variable domain (missing parts from reference TRBV7-9 and TRBJ2-1): DTGVSQNPRHKITKRGQNVTFRCDPISEHNRLYWYRQTLGQGPEFLTYFQNEAQLEKSRLLSDRFSAERPKGSFSTLEIQRTEQGDSAMYLCASTTGGLQLWIPYNEQFFGPGTRLTVL.

The J gene is TRBJ2-1, the V gene TRBV27; D is undetermined. Germline values: CDR1 MNHEY, CDR2 SMNVEV (reference sequence). There are 13 residues in the CDR3. V was shortened by 2 bases and J by 5 bases, with 7 bases between the two germline ends. CDR3 amino acids: CASSLPGHNEQFF. CDR3 DNA: TGTGCCAGCAGTTTACCGGGCCACAATGAGCAGTTCTTC.